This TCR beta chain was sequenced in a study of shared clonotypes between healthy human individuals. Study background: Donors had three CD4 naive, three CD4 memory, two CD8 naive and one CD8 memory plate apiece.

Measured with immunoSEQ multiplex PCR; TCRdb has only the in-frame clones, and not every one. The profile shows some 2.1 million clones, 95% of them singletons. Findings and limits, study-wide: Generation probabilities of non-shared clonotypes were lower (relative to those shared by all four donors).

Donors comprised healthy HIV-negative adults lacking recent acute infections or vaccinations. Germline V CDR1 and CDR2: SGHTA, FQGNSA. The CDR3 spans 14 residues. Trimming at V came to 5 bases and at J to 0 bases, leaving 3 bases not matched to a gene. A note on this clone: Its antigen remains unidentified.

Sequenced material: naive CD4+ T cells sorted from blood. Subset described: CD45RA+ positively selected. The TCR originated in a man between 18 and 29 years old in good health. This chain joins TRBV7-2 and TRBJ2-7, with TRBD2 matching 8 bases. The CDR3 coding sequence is TGTGCCAGCAGCCGCGGGACTAGCTCCTACGAGCAGTACTTC. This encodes CASSRGTSSYEQYF.